One sample yielded the 13 T cell receptor beta chains listed below, sequenced in a study of T-cell memory formation after mild COVID-19. TCRdb redid the calling of the 5' RACE reads with MiXCR, one entry per CDR3 protein. The repertoire has hundreds of thousands of distinct CDR3 sequences, roughly 13% of them found once; the top ten carry about a fifth. Sequencing was done on a sample of PBMCs or a T cell subset sorted from them (not recorded which). The source is a man between 18 and 29 years old who had mild COVID-19 (a few samples of this study predate the infection). Cell type and time point are not known.

This clonotype was counted only a few times. The chain recombines TRBV19 with TRBJ2-1; 9 bases map to TRBD1. Germline loops: CDR1 LNHDA, CDR2 SQIVND (reference sequence). The CDR3 sequence is 14 residues long. V lost 2 bases, J lost 9 bases, and 5 bases stayed unmatched. The CDR3 is CASSISTGGGEQFF. As DNA, the CDR3 is TGTGCCAGTAGTATAAGCACAGGGGGCGGTGAGCAGTTCTTC.

The sample holds a few counts of this clonotype. The chain combines TRBV7-8 with TRBJ1-5; possible D gene TRBD1, 6 bases. Germline V gives CDR1 SGHVS, CDR2 FQNEAQ. Trimming removed 4 bases at V and 4 bases at J, with 11 bases between. This CDR3 is built from 14 residues. Here the CDR3 DNA reads TGTGCCAGCAGCTCGGGGACACCTAATCAGCCCCAGCATTTT. Protein product: CASSSGTPNQPQHF.

The sample holds a few counts of this clonotype. The chain has TRBV7-9 and TRBJ1-1; tentatively, D is TRBD1 (5 bases). Trimming pared 4 bases from V and 3 bases from J, leaving 18 bases between. Germline CDR1 and CDR2: SEHNR and FQNEAQ (reference sequence). The CDR3 spans 16 residues. For the CDR3, the DNA is TGTGCCAGCAGCTCCAACGTGGGAGGGGAGGACACTGAAGCTTTCTTT. Protein sequence: CASSSNVGGEDTEAFF.

This clonotype has at least ten counts. V and J are TRBV12-3 or TRBV12-4 and TRBJ2-5, with 7 bases that match TRBD2. Trimming removed 7 bases from V and 7 bases from J; junction bases left unmatched: 12. The CDR3 totals 14 residues. The CDR3 sequence: CASTLGAGEGTQYF. CDR3 sequence (DNA): TGTGCCAGCACCCTTGGGGCGGGGGAGGGGACCCAGTACTTC.

The table lists this clonotype with a few counts. This chain joins TRBV20-1 and TRBJ1-5; TRBD1 might be the D (5 bases). Between the trimmed V and J ends, which lost 3 bases and 7 bases, there was a span of 13 bases. There are 13 residues in the CDR3. Germline lookup yields CDR1 DFQATT and CDR2 SNEGSKA (reference sequence). DNA of the CDR3: TGCAGTGCTAGGGTCCAGGGCGGGCAGCCCCAGCATTTT. It yields the protein CSARVQGGQPQHF.

This clonotype was picked up many times. The V gene is TRBV7-2, the J gene TRBJ2-7, with 7 bases identical to TRBD2. The CDR3 is made up of 14 amino acids. V was clipped by 3 bases and J by 0 bases; unmatched bases: 2. CDR1 SGHTA and CDR2 FQGNSA come from the germline V gene. In DNA, the CDR3 is TGTGCCAGCAGCTTTTGGGGGGGCTCCTACGAGCAGTACTTC. This codes for CASSFWGGSYEQYF.

This sequence joins TRBV28 and TRBJ2-7, with 9 bases lining up with TRBD2. In germline, CDR1 is MDHEN, CDR2 SYDVKM. The CDR3 is made up of 14 amino acids. Losses at the gene ends were 5 bases for V and 13 bases for J; bases not matched to a gene: 15. CDR3 sequence: CASSPNPPSSGIYF. The CDR3 coding sequence is TGTGCCAGCAGTCCCAACCCACCGTCTAGCGGGATATACTTC.

This clonotype was seen more than once but under ten times. V is TRBV7-3 and J is TRBJ2-1, with D uncertain. Per germline, CDR1 SGHTA and CDR2 FQGTGA. Trimming removed 5 bases from V and 9 bases from J, with 17 bases in between. The CDR3 is 14 amino acids. The CDR3 sequence: CASSLTSFYGEQFF. The CDR3 DNA reads as TGTGCCAGCAGCCTGACATCCTTCTACGGTGAGCAGTTCTTC.

This clonotype was observed many times. The rearrangement links TRBV3-1 to TRBJ2-2; D perhaps matches TRBD2 (6 bases). Germline V gene data show CDR1 as LGHDT and CDR2 as YNNKEL (reference sequence). Trimming stripped 6 bases from V and 0 bases from J, with 11 bases between. This CDR3 has 15 amino acids. The CDR3 spells CASRRSSANTGELFF. The CDR3 region has the DNA TGTGCCAGCAGACGATCTAGCGCGAACACCGGGGAGCTGTTTTTT.

This clonotype was counted a few times. The rearrangement uses TRBV24-1 and TRBJ1-3, with a tentative D call TRBD1 (6 bases). Germline V gene lookup returns CDR1 KGHDR and CDR2 SFDVKD. With 12 bases removed from V and 0 bases from J, the gap between germline ends came to 17 bases. CDR3 length equals 15 residues. The CDR3 is CAAGGGQRSGNTIYF. The CDR3 DNA is TGTGCCGCGGGCGGAGGACAGCGCTCTGGAAACACCATATATTTT.

In this sample, this clonotype turned up a few times. V gene TRBV6-1 combines with J gene TRBJ2-3; D perhaps matches TRBD2 (5 bases). V was cut by 4 bases and J by 2 bases, with 13 bases left in between. This CDR3 spans 15 amino acids. Looked up from germline, CDR1 is MNHNS and CDR2 is SASEGT. CDR3 in DNA: TGTGCCAGCAGTGCCTTGGGCCTAGCCACAGATACGCAGTATTTT. Its protein product is CASSALGLATDTQYF.

This chain links TRBV5-6 with TRBJ1-2; D not resolved. The CDR3 extends over 13 amino acids. Germline-derived CDR1 and CDR2 are SGHDT and YYEEEE. With 4 bases removed from V and 4 bases from J, the gap between germline ends came to 11 bases. CDR3 DNA: TGTGCCAGCAGCCCAGTCCGGACCTATGGCTACACCTTC. Translated, it gives CASSPVRTYGYTF. The whole variable domain, remainder taken from reference TRBV5-6 and TRBJ1-2, is DAGVTQSPTHLIKTRGQQVTLRCSPKSGHDTVSWYQQALGQGPQFIFQYYEEEERQRGNFPDRFSGHQFPNYSSELNVNALLLGDSALYLCASSPVRTYGYTFGSGTRLTVV.

This clonotype was observed a handful of times. V usage is TRBV27 and J usage is TRBJ2-7; D call uncertain. Per germline, CDR1 MNHEY and CDR2 SMNVEV (reference sequence). V was pared by 2 bases and J by 4 bases, with 9 bases between. The CDR3 runs to 13 residues. The CDR3 loop is CASSLRAAYEQYF. For the CDR3, the DNA is TGTGCCAGCAGTTTAAGGGCAGCATACGAGCAGTACTTC.